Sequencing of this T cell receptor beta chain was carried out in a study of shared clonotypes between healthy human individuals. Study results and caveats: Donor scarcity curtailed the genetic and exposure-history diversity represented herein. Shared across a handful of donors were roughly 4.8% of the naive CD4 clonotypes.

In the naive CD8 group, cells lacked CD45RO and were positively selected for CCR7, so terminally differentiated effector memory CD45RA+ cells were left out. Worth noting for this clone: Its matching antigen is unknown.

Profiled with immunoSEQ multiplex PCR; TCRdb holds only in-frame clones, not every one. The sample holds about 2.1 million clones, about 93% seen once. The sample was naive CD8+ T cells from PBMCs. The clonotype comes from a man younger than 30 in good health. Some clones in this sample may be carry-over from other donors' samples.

This CDR3 is CASSPEGGNTGELFF. The DNA for the CDR3 is TGTGCCAGCAGCCCTGAGGGGGGTAACACCGGGGAGCTGTTTTTT. This chain connects TRBV9 to TRBJ2-2, with D perhaps TRBD1 or TRBD2 (6 bases each). CDR1 is SGDLS, CDR2 YYNGEE, per germline. The CDR3 extends over 15 amino acids. V lost 4 bases, J lost 2 bases, and 12 bases lay in between.